The clone carrying this TCR beta chain was found a few times. The antigen is unknown. CDR1 ENHRY and CDR2 SYGVKD come from the germline V gene. The V end was cut by 0 bases, the J end by 5 bases, with 8 bases between. The CDR3 has 14 residues. Researchers used 5'RACE with constant-segment primers to make TCR alpha and TCR beta cDNA libraries that carry sample barcodes and UMIs. MiXCR, run by TCRdb on the 5' RACE reads, gives a single entry per CDR3 protein. In the table there are roughly 340,000 distinct CDR3 sequences, roughly 15% of which are singletons. This sample is part of a study of T-cell memory formation after mild COVID-19. Study-level background: TCR clusters largely stayed donor specific.

General study results and limits: Cross-reactive memory apparently joined, as some responding clones appeared in pre-infection memory. Second-wave clones that peaked on day 37 lacked confirmed SARS-CoV-2 specificity.

The origin of this receptor is a young man who had mild COVID-19 (a few samples of this study predate the infection). Cell type and time point are not known. The chain couples TRBV10-3 to TRBJ1-5; D possibly corresponds to TRBD1 (5 bases). The sequencing sample was made of PBMCs or a T cell subset sorted from them (not recorded which). The CDR3 loop is CAISESKGHQPQHF. The CDR3, as DNA: TGTGCCATCAGTGAGTCGAAGGGACATCAGCCCCAGCATTTT.